This passage covers 19 T cell receptor beta chains from one sample sequenced in a study of T cells in Graves' hyperthyroidism and ophthalmopathy. RNA transcripts were the template for amplifying TCR beta CDR3 regions. Primed by the HTBI set, a first-round RT-PCR was run on the TCR CDR3. TCRdb reanalysed the multiplex PCR reads using MiXCR and keeps one entry per CDR3 protein. The table includes roughly 720,000 distinct CDR3 sequences, around 16% detected once. The material sequenced was blood. Source of these receptors: a man aged 50 to 60 with Graves' hyperthyroidism.

The chain combines TRBV6-5 with TRBJ1-3; 9 bases fit TRBD1. The CDR3 runs to 14 residues. Germline lookup yields CDR1 MNHEY and CDR2 SVGAGI. J lost 8 bases, V lost 0 bases, and 2 bases had no gene match. The CDR3 DNA reads as TGTGCCAGCAGTTACTCGGGACAGGGTCACACCATATATTTT. It encodes CASSYSGQGHTIYF.

This clonotype was detected only a few times. V gene TRBV30 combines with J gene TRBJ2-3; 11 bases agree with TRBD2. The CDR3 runs to 14 residues. The germline gives CDR1 GTSNPN, CDR2 SVGIG (reference sequence). V gave up 4 bases and J gave up 4 bases; unmatched junction bases: 4. The CDR3 protein is CAWIAGGPPDTQYF. The CDR3 DNA follows: TGTGCCTGGATAGCGGGAGGGCCCCCAGATACGCAGTATTTT.

This clonotype was counted at least ten times. The CDR3 reads CASSFFSAGLHTEAFF. CDR3 in DNA: TGTGCCAGCAGCTTTTTTTCCGCTGGACTGCACACTGAAGCTTTCTTT. The rearrangement uses TRBV11-2 and TRBJ1-1; D gene uncertain. Germline V CDR1 and CDR2: SGHAT, FQNNGV. This CDR3 is built from 16 residues. V was clipped by 3 bases and J by 3 bases, with 17 bases between them.

The chain is built from TRBV3-1 and TRBJ1-1; D perhaps matches TRBD1 (6 bases). This CDR3 is 17 amino acids long. The V end lost 3 bases, the J end lost 9 bases, and 26 bases lay between the germline ends. From germline, CDR1 is LGHDT and CDR2 YNNKEL (reference sequence). For the CDR3, the DNA is TGTGCCAGCAGCCATTCCCCCGGGGGCCGAAGGGCCGCTAAAGCTTTCTTT. Protein: CASSHSPGGRRAAKAFF. Drawing the rest from reference TRBV3-1 and TRBJ1-1, the complete variable domain is DTAVSQTPKYLVTQMGNDKSIKCEQNLGHDTMYWYKQDSKKFLKIMFSYNNKELIINETVPNRFSPKSPDKAHLNLHINSLELGDSAVYFCASSHSPGGRRAAKAFFGQGTRLTVV.

This clonotype was detected many times. One end of the junction varies from germline; a read error may be responsible. The chain combines TRBV2 with TRBJ2-1, with D perhaps matching TRBD2 (5 bases). Looked up from germline, CDR1 is SNHLY and CDR2 is FYNNEI. The CDR3 is 16 residues long. In nucleotides, the CDR3 is TGTGCCAGCAGTGAAGCAGCGGTCCGGCGTTACAATGAGCAGCTCTTC. Protein product: CASSEAAVRRYNEQLF.

This clonotype was counted only a few times. The chain combines TRBV5-4 with TRBJ1-2; possible D gene TRBD1, 6 bases. This CDR3 has 15 residues. V was shortened by 3 bases and J by 7 bases, with 19 bases between the two germline ends. CDR1 SGHNT and CDR2 YYREEE come from the germline V gene (reference sequence). CDR3 protein: CASSSLKQGRRGYTF. For the CDR3, the DNA is TGTGCCAGCAGCTCCCTAAAACAGGGCCGGCGTGGCTACACCTTC. The full variable domain, completed using reference TRBV5-4 and TRBJ1-2, is ETGVTQSPTHLIKTRGQQVTLRCSSQSGHNTVSWYQQALGQGPQFIFQYYREEENGRGNFPPRFSGLQFPNYSSELNVNALELDDSALYLCASSSLKQGRRGYTFGSGTRLTVV.

At least ten counts were recorded for this clonotype. The V gene is TRBV28, the J gene TRBJ2-4, with a possible D match to TRBD1 (5 bases). This CDR3 is built from 16 residues. Trimming removed 4 bases at V and 6 bases at J, with 19 bases between. Germline V gene data show CDR1 as MDHEN and CDR2 as SYDVKM. Here the CDR3 DNA reads TGTGCCAGCAGTTCCCCCCCCGCAGGGTTGGGAAACATTCAGTACTTC. Translated, it gives CASSSPPAGLGNIQYF.

This clonotype was detected many times. This CDR3 reads CASSDMEWSTGELFF. For the CDR3, the DNA is TGTGCCAGCAGTGATATGGAATGGAGTACCGGGGAGCTGTTTTTT. This chain uses TRBV2 with TRBJ2-2; D unclear. Germline V gene sequence: CDR1 SNHLY, CDR2 FYNNEI. The CDR3 sequence is 15 residues long. V lost 3 bases and J lost 5, with 13 bases in between.

This clonotype was seen a few times. The V and J genes are TRBV27 and TRBJ2-7; 7 nucleotides agree with TRBD1. Germline V gives CDR1 MNHEY, CDR2 SMNVEV (reference sequence). J was trimmed by 5 bases and V by 5 bases; bases with no gene match: 6. The CDR3 consists of 13 residues. The CDR3 spells CASSPTGANEQYF. In nucleotides, the CDR3 is TGTGCCAGCAGTCCTACAGGGGCCAACGAGCAGTACTTC.

This clonotype was detected many times. This sequence joins TRBV5-1 and TRBJ1-1; no clear D gene. There are 13 residues in the CDR3. Deletions cut 0 bases from V and 6 bases from J, with 9 bases between. CDR1 and CDR2 (germline): SGHRS, YFSETQ. CDR3 protein: CASSLAGNPEAFF. The CDR3 DNA sequence: TGCGCCAGCAGCTTGGCCGGGAATCCTGAAGCTTTCTTT.

There are many counts of this clonotype. The chain recombines TRBV2 with TRBJ2-1; 12 bases align to TRBD2. The V and J ends lost 0 bases and 4 bases, in that order; junction bases with no gene match: 4. This CDR3 spans 17 amino acids. Germline-derived CDR1 and CDR2 are SNHLY and FYNNEI. The CDR3 reads CASSEADGLAGYNEQFF. CDR3 DNA: TGTGCCAGCAGTGAAGCGGACGGACTAGCGGGATACAATGAGCAGTTCTTC.

The table lists this clonotype with a few counts. The chain employs TRBV7-2 and TRBJ2-3; TRBD2 agrees at 7 bases. Germline V gives CDR1 SGHTA, CDR2 FQGNSA. V lost 1 base, J lost 1 base, and 5 bases stayed unmatched. The CDR3 sequence is 16 residues long. CDR3 bases: TGTGCCAGCAGCTTAGTTTTGCTAGCGGGCACAGATACGCAGTATTTT. Translation: CASSLVLLAGTDTQYF.

A few counts support this clonotype. The CDR3 coding sequence is TGTGCCAGCAGCGACCGGGACAGATTCGACGAGCAGTACTTC. Protein product: CASSDRDRFDEQYF. V and J are TRBV9 and TRBJ2-7; TRBD1 matches at 7 bases. Germline CDR1 and CDR2: SGDLS and YYNGEE. The V and J ends lost 3 bases and 5 bases, in that order; junction bases with no gene match: 8. The CDR3 has 14 amino acids.

This clonotype was picked up a small number of times. The rearrangement uses TRBV7-9 and TRBJ1-5; TRBD1 matches 9 bases. The trim removed 5 bases at V and 4 bases at J, leaving 9 bases unmatched. The length of the CDR3 is 16 residues. Per germline, CDR1 SEHNR and CDR2 FQNEAQ (reference sequence). CDR3 in amino acids: CASSPPDRGGNQPQHF. The CDR3 coding sequence is TGTGCCAGCAGCCCACCGGACAGGGGTGGGAATCAGCCCCAGCATTTT.

The CDR3: CSVEGGSVYEQYF. CDR3 sequence (DNA): TGCAGCGTTGAAGGCGGAAGTGTCTACGAGCAGTACTTC. The chain employs TRBV29-1 and TRBJ2-7; no definite D call. This CDR3 spans 13 amino acids. V lost 1 base to trimming and J lost 3 bases, with 10 bases between them. Germline CDR1 is SQVTM and CDR2 is ANQGSEA.

The CDR3 nucleotides read TGTGCCAGCAGCTTAGGGGTCCTAGCGGGAGTTGGGGCCAACGTCCTGACTTTC. Translation: CASSLGVLAGVGANVLTF. The chain has TRBV7-2 and TRBJ2-6; 10 bases align to TRBD2. The CDR3 has 18 amino acids. Germline V lookup: CDR1 SGHTA, CDR2 FQGNSA. Losses at the gene ends were 1 base for V and 3 bases for J; bases not matched to a gene: 6.

The chain links TRBV27 to TRBJ2-7, with a possible D match to TRBD2 (6 bases). Per germline, CDR1 MNHEY and CDR2 SMNVEV (reference sequence). The V end was cut by 2 bases, the J end by 0 bases, with 11 bases between. The CDR3 is made up of 15 amino acids. As DNA, the CDR3 is TGTGCCAGCAGTTTACTAGCGCAGAGCTCCTACGAGCAGTACTTC. This translates into CASSLLAQSSYEQYF.

The rearrangement links TRBV7-2 to TRBJ2-5; D is possibly TRBD2 (5 bases). The CDR3 length is 17 residues. Deletions cut 3 bases from V and 0 bases from J, with 17 bases between. CDR1 is SGHTA, CDR2 FQGNSA, per germline. CDR3 coding DNA: TGTGCCAGCAGCTTGGAGGCACCAGCGGAGAACCAAGAGACCCAGTACTTC. It yields the protein CASSLEAPAENQETQYF.

This clonotype was found a few times. The chain links TRBV20-1 to TRBJ2-7; 9 bases align to TRBD2. The CDR3 runs 13 residues. Germline loops: CDR1 DFQATT, CDR2 SNEGSKA (reference sequence). V trimming: 4 bases; J trimming: 1 base; junction bases outside the gene matches: 2. CDR3 in amino acids: CSANLAGSYEQYF. CDR3 DNA sequence: TGCAGTGCTAACCTAGCGGGATCCTACGAGCAGTACTTC.